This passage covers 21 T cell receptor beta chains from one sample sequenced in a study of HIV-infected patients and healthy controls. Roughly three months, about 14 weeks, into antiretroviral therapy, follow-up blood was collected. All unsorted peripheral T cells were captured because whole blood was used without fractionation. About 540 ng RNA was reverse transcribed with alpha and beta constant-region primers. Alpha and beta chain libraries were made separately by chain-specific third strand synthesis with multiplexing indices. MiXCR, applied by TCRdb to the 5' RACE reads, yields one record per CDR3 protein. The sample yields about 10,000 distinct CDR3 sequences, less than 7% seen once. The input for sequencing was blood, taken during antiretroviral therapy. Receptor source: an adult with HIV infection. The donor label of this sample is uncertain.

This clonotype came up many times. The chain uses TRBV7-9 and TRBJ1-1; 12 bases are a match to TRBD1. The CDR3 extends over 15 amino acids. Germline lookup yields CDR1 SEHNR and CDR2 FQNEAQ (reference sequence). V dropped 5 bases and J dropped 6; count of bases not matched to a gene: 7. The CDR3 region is CASSEGQGAVAEAFF. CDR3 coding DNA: TGTGCCAGCAGCGAGGGACAGGGGGCCGTCGCTGAAGCTTTCTTT.

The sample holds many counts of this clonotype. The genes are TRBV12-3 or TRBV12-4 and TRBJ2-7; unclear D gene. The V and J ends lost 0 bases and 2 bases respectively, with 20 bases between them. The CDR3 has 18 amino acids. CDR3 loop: CASSLAPRFSGPTYEQYF. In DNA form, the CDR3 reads TGTGCCAGCAGTTTAGCCCCCAGATTTTCAGGTCCGACCTACGAGCAGTACTTC.

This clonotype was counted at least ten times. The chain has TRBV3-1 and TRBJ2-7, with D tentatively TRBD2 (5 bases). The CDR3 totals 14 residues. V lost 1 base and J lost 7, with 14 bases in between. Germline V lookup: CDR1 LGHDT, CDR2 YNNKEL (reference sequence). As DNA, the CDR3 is TGTGCCAGCAGCCAAGTCGGGAACAGAGGGGAGCAGTACTTC. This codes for CASSQVGNRGEQYF.

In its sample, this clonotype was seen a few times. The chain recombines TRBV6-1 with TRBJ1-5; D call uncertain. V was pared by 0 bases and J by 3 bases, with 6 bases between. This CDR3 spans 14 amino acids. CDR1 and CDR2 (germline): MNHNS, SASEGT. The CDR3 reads CASSEAGYNQPQHF. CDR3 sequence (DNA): TGTGCCAGCAGTGAAGCGGGGTACAATCAGCCCCAGCATTTT.

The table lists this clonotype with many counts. The DNA of the CDR3 is TGCAGTGCTAGGCCCGGACAGGCAACTGAAGCTTTCTTT. It yields the protein CSARPGQATEAFF. The chain carries TRBV20-1 and TRBJ1-1; 7 nucleotides agree with TRBD1. The CDR3 loop spans 13 amino acids. The germline V gene has CDR1 DFQATT and CDR2 SNEGSKA (reference sequence). The J segment lost 5 bases and the V segment lost 3 bases, leaving 6 bases of the junction unmatched.

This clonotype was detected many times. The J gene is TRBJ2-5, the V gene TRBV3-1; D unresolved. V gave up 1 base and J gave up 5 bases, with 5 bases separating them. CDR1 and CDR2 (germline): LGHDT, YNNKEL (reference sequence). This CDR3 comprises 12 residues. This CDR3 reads CASSQGAETQYF. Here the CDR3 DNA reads TGTGCCAGCAGCCAAGGGGCCGAGACCCAGTACTTC.

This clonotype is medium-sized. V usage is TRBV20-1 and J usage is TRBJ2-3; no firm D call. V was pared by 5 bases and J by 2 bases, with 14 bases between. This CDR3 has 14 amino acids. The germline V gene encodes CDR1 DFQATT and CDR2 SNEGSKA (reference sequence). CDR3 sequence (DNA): TGCAGTGCTGGAAACCGGAGATACACAGATACGCAGTATTTT. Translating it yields CSAGNRRYTDTQYF.

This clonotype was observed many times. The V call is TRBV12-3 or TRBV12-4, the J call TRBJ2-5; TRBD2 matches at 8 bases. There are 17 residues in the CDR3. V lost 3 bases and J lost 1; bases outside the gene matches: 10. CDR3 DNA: TGTGCCAGCAGTTTGGCTCTTGGGGCGGGAGGCCAAGAGACCCAGTACTTC. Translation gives CASSLALGAGGQETQYF.

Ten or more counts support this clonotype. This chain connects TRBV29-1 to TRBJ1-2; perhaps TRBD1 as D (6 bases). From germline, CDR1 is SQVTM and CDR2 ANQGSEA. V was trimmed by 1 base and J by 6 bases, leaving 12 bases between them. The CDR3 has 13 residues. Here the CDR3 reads CSVEGYRVDGYTF. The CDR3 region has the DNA TGCAGCGTTGAAGGGTACAGGGTCGATGGCTACACCTTC.

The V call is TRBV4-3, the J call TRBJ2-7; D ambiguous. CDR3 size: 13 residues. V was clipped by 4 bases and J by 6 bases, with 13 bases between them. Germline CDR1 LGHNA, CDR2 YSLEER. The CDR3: CASSPTVGSEQYF. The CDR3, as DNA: TGCGCCAGCAGCCCCACCGTGGGATCCGAGCAGTACTTC.

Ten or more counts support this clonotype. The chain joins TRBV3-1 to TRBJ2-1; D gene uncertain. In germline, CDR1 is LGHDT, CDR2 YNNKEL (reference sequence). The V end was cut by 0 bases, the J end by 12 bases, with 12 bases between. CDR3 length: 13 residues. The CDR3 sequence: CASSQEGGGRQFF. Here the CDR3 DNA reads TGTGCCAGCAGCCAAGAAGGCGGTGGGCGGCAGTTCTTC.

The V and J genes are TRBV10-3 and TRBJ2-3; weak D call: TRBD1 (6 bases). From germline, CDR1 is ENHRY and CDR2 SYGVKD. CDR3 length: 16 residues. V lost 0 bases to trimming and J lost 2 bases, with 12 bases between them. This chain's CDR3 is CAISESDDRYTDTQYF. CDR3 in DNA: TGTGCCATCAGTGAGTCTGACGACAGGTACACAGATACGCAGTATTTT.

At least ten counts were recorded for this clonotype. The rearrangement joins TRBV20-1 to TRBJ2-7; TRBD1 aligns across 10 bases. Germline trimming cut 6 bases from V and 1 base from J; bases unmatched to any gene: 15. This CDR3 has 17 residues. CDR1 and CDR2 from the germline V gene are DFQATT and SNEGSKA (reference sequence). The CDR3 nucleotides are TGCAGTGCGCCCACTGTTAACCCGGACAGGGGGTCCTACGAGCAGTACTTC. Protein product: CSAPTVNPDRGSYEQYF.

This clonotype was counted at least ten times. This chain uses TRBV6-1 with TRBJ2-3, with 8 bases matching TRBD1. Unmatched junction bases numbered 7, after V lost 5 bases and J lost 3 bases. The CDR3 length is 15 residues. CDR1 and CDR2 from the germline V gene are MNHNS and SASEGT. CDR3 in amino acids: CASSISRGQTDTQYF. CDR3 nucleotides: TGTGCCAGCAGTATCTCCAGGGGGCAGACAGATACGCAGTATTTT.

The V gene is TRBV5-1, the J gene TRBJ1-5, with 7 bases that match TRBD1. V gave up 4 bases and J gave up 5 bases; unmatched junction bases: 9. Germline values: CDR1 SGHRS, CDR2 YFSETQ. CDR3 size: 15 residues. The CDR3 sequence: CASSPQGYGYQPQHF. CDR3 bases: TGCGCCAGCAGCCCACAGGGGTATGGTTATCAGCCCCAGCATTTT.

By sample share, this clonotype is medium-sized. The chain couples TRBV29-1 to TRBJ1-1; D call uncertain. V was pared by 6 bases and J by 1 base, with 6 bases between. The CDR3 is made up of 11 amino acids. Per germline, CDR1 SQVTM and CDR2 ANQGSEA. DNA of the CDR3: TGCAGCGTCCAGAGGAACACTGAAGCTTTCTTT. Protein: CSVQRNTEAFF.

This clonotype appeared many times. The CDR3 DNA sequence: TGTGCCAGCAGCTTACGGACCAATGAAAAACTGTTTTTT. Amino acid sequence: CASSLRTNEKLFF. The chain couples TRBV7-6 to TRBJ1-4; D gene unclear. Trimming stripped 2 bases from V and 5 bases from J, with 6 bases between. This CDR3 has 13 residues. Germline lookup yields CDR1 SGHVS and CDR2 FNYEAQ.

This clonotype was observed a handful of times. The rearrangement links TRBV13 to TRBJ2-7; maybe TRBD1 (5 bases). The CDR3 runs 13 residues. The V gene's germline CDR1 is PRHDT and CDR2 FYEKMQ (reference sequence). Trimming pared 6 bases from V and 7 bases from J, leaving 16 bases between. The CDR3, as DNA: TGTGCCAGCAGTTTCCAGGGATCGAGGGAGCAGTACTTC. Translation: CASSFQGSREQYF. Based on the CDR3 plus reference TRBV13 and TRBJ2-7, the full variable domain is AAGVIQSPRHLIKEKRETATLKCYPIPRHDTVYWYQQGPGQDPQFLISFYEKMQSDKGSIPDRFSAQQFSDYHSELNMSSLELGDSALYFCASSFQGSREQYFGPGTRLTVT.

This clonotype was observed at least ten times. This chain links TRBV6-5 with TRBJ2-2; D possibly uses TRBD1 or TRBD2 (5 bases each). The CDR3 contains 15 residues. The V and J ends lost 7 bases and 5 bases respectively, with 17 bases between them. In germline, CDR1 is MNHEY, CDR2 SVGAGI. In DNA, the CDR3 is TGTGCCAGCAAACCGGGACCGCAGATGACCGGGGAGCTGTTTTTT. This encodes CASKPGPQMTGELFF.

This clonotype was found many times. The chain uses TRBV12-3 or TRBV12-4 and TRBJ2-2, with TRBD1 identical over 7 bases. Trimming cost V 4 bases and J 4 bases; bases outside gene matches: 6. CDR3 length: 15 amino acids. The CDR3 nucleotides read TGTGCCAGCAGTTCCTCGACAGGGAGCACCGGGGAGCTGTTTTTT. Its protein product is CASSSSTGSTGELFF.

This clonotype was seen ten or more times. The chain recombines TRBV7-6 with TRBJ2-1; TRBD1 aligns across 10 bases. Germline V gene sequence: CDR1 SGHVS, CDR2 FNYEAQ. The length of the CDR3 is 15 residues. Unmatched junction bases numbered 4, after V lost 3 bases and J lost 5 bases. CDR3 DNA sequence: TGTGCCAGCAGCTTGGGGACAGGGGTAAACAATGAGCAGTTCTTC. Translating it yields CASSLGTGVNNEQFF.